This entry is about one T cell receptor beta chain. Regions amplified from RNA transcripts were the TCR beta CDR3 regions. The study used the HTBI primer set for a first-round RT-PCR of the TCR CDR3. MiXCR, applied by TCRdb to the multiplex PCR reads, yields one record per CDR3 protein. The sample holds 250,000 or so distinct CDR3 sequences, 13% to 15% seen once. The data belong to a study of T cells in Graves' hyperthyroidism and ophthalmopathy. Germline CDR1 MNHNS, CDR2 SASEGT. V lost 3 bases to trimming and J lost 5 bases, with 15 bases between them. This CDR3 is 15 amino acids long. The J gene is TRBJ2-3, the V gene TRBV6-1; maybe TRBD2 (5 bases). The sequenced sample consisted of blood. The source of this sequence is a woman aged 45-60 years with Graves' hyperthyroidism that later progressed to Graves' ophthalmopathy. Here the CDR3 DNA reads TGTGCCAGCAGTGACCGAGGGAAGACGGGAGATACGCAGTATTTT. This encodes CASSDRGKTGDTQYF.